This is a list of T cell receptor beta chains from one sample in a study of blood T cell repertoires in COVID-19. This table comes from immunoSEQ multiplex PCR, and its TCRdb copy is limited to in-frame clones, with some not included. The table records hundreds of thousands of clones, 80% to 90% of them present only once. Material for sequencing was peripheral blood. These receptors were obtained from a woman between 50 and 59 years old who had recovered from COVID-19. Each CDR3 is given with its conserved first and last residue. D genes are given only for firm matches. Clone sizes are given selectively: once, few, many, or a class where the clone is expanded.

D,J,V,size,DNA,CDR3
-,TRBJ1-1,TRBV2,-,TGTGCCAGCAGTAGTCCGACAGGACTGAACACTGAAGCTTTCTTT,CASSSPTGLNTEAFF
TRBD1,TRBJ1-2,TRBV27,-,TGTGCCAGCAACCCTTCCCGGACAGGGACACACTATGGCTACACCTTC,CASNPSRTGTHYGYTF
-,TRBJ2-7,TRBV7-9,-,TGTGCCAGCAGCCGCGGACTGGCAAGCTCCTACGAGCAGTACTTC,CASSRGLASSYEQYF
TRBD1,TRBJ1-6,TRBV6-5,-,TGTGCCAGCAGCGCCGGGACAGGGGTATCACCCCTCCACTTT,CASSAGTGVSPLHF
-,TRBJ2-2,TRBV7-6,once,TGTGCCAGCAGCTTAGCGCAAGGTTCAGGGCTGGGCACCGGGGAGCTGTTTTTT,CASSLAQGSGLGTGELFF
-,TRBJ1-2,TRBV27,-,TGTGCCAGCAGTCTTTTGGGGGGGCGGGGGTTGGACTATGGCTACACCTTC,CASSLLGGRGLDYGYTF
-,TRBJ2-7,TRBV7-2,-,TGTGCCAGCAGCTCGAGCTTCTACGAGCAGTACTTC,CASSSSFYEQYF
-,TRBJ2-2,TRBV6-5,-,TGTGCCAGCAGGGACAGACTACTCACCGGGGAGCTGTTTTTT,CASRDRLLTGELFF
TRBD1,TRBJ1-1,TRBV6-5,-,TGTGCCAGCAGGGGCAGGGGGCGTGGGAACACTGAAGCTTTCTTT,CASRGRGRGNTEAFF
TRBD2,TRBJ2-1,TRBV11-1,-,TGTGCCAGCAGCTTGCTGGGGGGGGGACAGTTCTTC,CASSLLGGGQFF
-,TRBJ1-4,TRBV19,-,TGTGCCAGTAGTGAAGAGTCAACTAATGAAAAACTGTTTTTT,CASSEESTNEKLFF
-,TRBJ1-4,TRBV18,-,TGTGCCAGCTCAATCCTTGGTGGCAATGAAAAACTGTTTTTT,CASSILGGNEKLFF
-,TRBJ1-2,TRBV5-6,-,TGTGCCAGCAGCTTGGGGGCCGCAGCTAACTATGGCTACACCTTC,CASSLGAAANYGYTF
TRBD2,TRBJ2-5,TRBV3-1/TRBV3-2,-,TGTGCCAGCAGCCAAGAGAGGACTAGCGGGGGGGCCTACCAAGAGACCCAGTACTTC,CASSQERTSGGAYQETQYF
TRBD1,TRBJ2-2,TRBV2,-,TGTGCCAGCAGCCAACAGGGGTACGCCACCGGGGAGCTGTTTTTT,CASSQQGYATGELFF
-,TRBJ2-3,TRBV9,-,TGTGCCAGCAGCGTAGGTGCAGGGGAGGGTACGCAGTATTTT,CASSVGAGEGTQYF
TRBD2,TRBJ2-1,TRBV9,-,TGTGCCAGCAGCGTAGGCGGGAGTCATGAGCAGTTCTTC,CASSVGGSHEQFF
-,TRBJ1-1,TRBV10-2,-,TGCGCCAGCAGTGAACAGGGTGGAACTGAAGCTTTCTTT,CASSEQGGTEAFF
-,TRBJ1-2,TRBV4-2,-,TGTGCCAGCAGCCAAGATCGGTTAGCCAGCGGCTACACCTTC,CASSQDRLASGYTF
-,TRBJ2-3,TRBV19,-,TGTGCCAGTAGTATTCCGGCAGGGAGGACAGATACGCAGTATTTT,CASSIPAGRTDTQYF
-,TRBJ2-1,TRBV6-6,many,TGTGCCAGCAGTTACGGGGGAGGTGGGAAGAATGAGCAGTTCTTC,CASSYGGGGKNEQFF
-,TRBJ2-3,TRBV5-6,once,TGTGCCAGCAGCTTGGCCACAGGAACAGATACGCAGTATTTT,CASSLATGTDTQYF
-,TRBJ1-5,TRBV19,-,TGTGCCAGTAAAGATAGCCTCCAGCCCCAGCATTTT,CASKDSLQPQHF
TRBD1,TRBJ2-7,TRBV6-2/TRBV6-3,-,TGTGCCAGCAGCCACGGGACAGGGGTTACCCACGAGCAGTACTTC,CASSHGTGVTHEQYF
-,TRBJ1-2,TRBV12-3/TRBV12-4,-,TGTGCCAGCCGCGAATTCTATGGCTACACCTTC,CASREFYGYTF
-,TRBJ1-1,TRBV28,-,TGTGCCAGCAGTTCTCCACGGGGGGCTTTCTTT,CASSSPRGAFF
-,TRBJ2-7,TRBV5-1,-,TGCGCCAGCAGCGCCACAGGGAATTACGAGCAGTACTTC,CASSATGNYEQYF
-,TRBJ2-3,TRBV29-1,-,TGCAGCGTTCGTGTCCCGCGCGGGGCTGGGAGCACAGATACGCAGTATTTT,CSVRVPRGAGSTDTQYF
-,TRBJ1-4,TRBV28,-,TGTGCCAGCAGCCGTATTAATGAAAAACTGTTTTTT,CASSRINEKLFF
TRBD1,TRBJ2-7,TRBV30,-,TGTGCCTGGGGGACAGGAGGATTCGGCGAGCAGTACTTC,CAWGTGGFGEQYF
TRBD2,TRBJ2-5,TRBV7-3,-,TGTGCCAGCAGCCCAGGACTAGCGGGGGGGCGGGAGACCCAGTACTTC,CASSPGLAGGRETQYF
-,TRBJ1-6,TRBV27,many,TGTGCCAGCATGAAAGTCAGCTTCGAGGATTCACCCCTCCACTTT,CASMKVSFEDSPLHF
-,TRBJ2-5,TRBV19,-,TGTGCCAGTACCCCCGGGGTAGGCTTCGGAGAGACCCAGTACTTC,CASTPGVGFGETQYF
TRBD1,TRBJ1-1,TRBV5-4,few,TGTGCCAGCAGCCGGGGGGGACAGGGCACTGAAGCTTTCTTT,CASSRGGQGTEAFF
-,TRBJ1-4,TRBV4-3,-,TGCGCCAGCAGCCAAGATATTGACAGCCGTAATGAAAAACTGTTTTTT,CASSQDIDSRNEKLFF
-,TRBJ1-1,TRBV10-1,once,TGCGCCAGCATCCTCGGGGACACTGAAGCTTTCTTT,CASILGDTEAFF
TRBD2,TRBJ2-7,TRBV5-8,-,TGTGCCAGCAGCCGACCGCCGGGACTAGTTTTTGCCTACGAGCAGTACTTC,CASSRPPGLVFAYEQYF
-,TRBJ2-1,TRBV4-3,-,TGCGCCAGCAGCCAAGATAGGGGATACAATGAGCAGTTCTTC,CASSQDRGYNEQFF
-,TRBJ2-1,TRBV5-4,-,TGTGCCAGCAGCCCTGGGGGGTACAATGAGCAGTTCTTC,CASSPGGYNEQFF
TRBD2,TRBJ2-1,TRBV30,-,TGTGCCTGGAGTGTACTTAGCGGGAGAGGGACCTCCTACAATGAGCAGTTCTTC,CAWSVLSGRGTSYNEQFF
-,TRBJ1-5,TRBV7-2,-,TGTGCCAGCAGCTTTTCCAGTCAGCCCCAGCATTTT,CASSFSSQPQHF
-,TRBJ2-6,TRBV6-2/TRBV6-3,-,TGTGCCAGCAGTTCATCTGGGGCCAACGTCCTGACTTTC,CASSSSGANVLTF